Each of the 5 T cell receptor beta chains below was sequenced from the same sample in a study of cytomegalovirus exposure and HLA in healthy donors. Produced via immunoSEQ multiplex PCR; TCRdb's table is partial and in-frame only. Here the sample spans about 360,000 clones, about nine tenths being singletons. Input material: PBMCs. All receptors derive from a woman between 18 and 29 years old in good health and CMV-seronegative.

This clone was counted only a few times. The chain couples TRBV10-1 to TRBJ1-1; D uncertain. CDR3 length: 13 residues. Germline values: CDR1 WNHNN, CDR2 SYGVQD (reference sequence). V shed 0 bases and J shed 5 bases, with 7 bases lying between them. The CDR3 DNA sequence: TGCGCCAGCAGTGAGTCGGGGAGGACTGAAGCTTTCTTT. The encoded protein is CASSESGRTEAFF.

The chain links TRBV29-1 to TRBJ2-7, with D possibly matching TRBD1 (5 bases). V shed 2 bases and J shed 1 base, with 15 bases lying between them. Germline CDR1 SQVTM, CDR2 ANQGSEA. CDR3 length: 15 residues. The CDR3 is CSVEHKKGISYEQYF. The DNA of the CDR3 is TGCAGCGTTGAACATAAAAAGGGGATATCCTACGAGCAGTACTTC.

In regard to this clone: The final CDR3 position lacks the conserved phenylalanine or tryptophan, pointing to a likely read error. The limits of the CDR3 on the DNA are not certain, so only TCRdb's listed CDR3 is given. The chain recombines TRBV4-2 with TRBJ2-4; TRBD2 is the table's D call, not checked against the DNA. With termini counted, the CDR3 has 8 amino acids. Germline V gene data show CDR1 as LGHNA and CDR2 as YNFKEQ. CDR3 protein: CASSQGSV.

This clone was seen just once. V is TRBV27 and J is TRBJ1-6, with 10 bases matching TRBD1. The CDR3 is 15 amino acids. Unmatched junction bases numbered 9, after V lost 5 bases and J lost 11 bases. Germline loops: CDR1 MNHEY, CDR2 SMNVEV (reference sequence). The CDR3: CASSGARQGATPLHF. Written as DNA, the CDR3 is TGTGCCAGCAGTGGGGCTAGACAGGGGGCTACACCCCTCCACTTT.

This chain uses TRBV5-8 with TRBJ2-2; a possible D gene is TRBD2 (6 bases). Germline CDR1 reads SGHTS; CDR2 reads YDEGEE. The length of the CDR3 is 17 residues. V was trimmed by 3 bases and J by 1 base, leaving 16 bases between them. The CDR3 is CASSSYRDFKNTGELFF. In nucleotides, the CDR3 is TGTGCCAGCAGCTCATACCGGGACTTTAAGAACACCGGGGAGCTGTTTTTT.